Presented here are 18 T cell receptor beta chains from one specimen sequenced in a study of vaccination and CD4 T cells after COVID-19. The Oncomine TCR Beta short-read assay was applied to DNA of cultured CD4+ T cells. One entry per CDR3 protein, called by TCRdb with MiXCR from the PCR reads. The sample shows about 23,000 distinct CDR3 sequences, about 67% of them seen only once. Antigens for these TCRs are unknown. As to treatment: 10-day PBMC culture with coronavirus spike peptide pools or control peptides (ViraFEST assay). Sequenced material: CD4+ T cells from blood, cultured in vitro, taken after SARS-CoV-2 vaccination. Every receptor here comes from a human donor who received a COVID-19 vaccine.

The CDR3 here is CSASKGETETQYF. CDR3 bases: TGCAGTGCTAGCAAGGGGGAGACGGAGACCCAGTACTTC. V usage is TRBV20-1 and J usage is TRBJ2-5; maybe TRBD1 (6 bases). Looked up from germline, CDR1 is DFQATT and CDR2 is SNEGSKA (reference sequence). CDR3 size: 13 residues. V was cut by 3 bases and J by 5 bases, with 13 bases left in between.

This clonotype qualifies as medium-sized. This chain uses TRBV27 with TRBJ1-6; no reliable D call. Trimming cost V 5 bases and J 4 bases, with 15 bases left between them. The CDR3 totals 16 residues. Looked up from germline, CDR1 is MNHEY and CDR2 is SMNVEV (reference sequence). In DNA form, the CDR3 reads TGTGCCAGCAGTCCGGTTGGAACCTCATATAATTCACCCCTCCACTTT. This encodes CASSPVGTSYNSPLHF.

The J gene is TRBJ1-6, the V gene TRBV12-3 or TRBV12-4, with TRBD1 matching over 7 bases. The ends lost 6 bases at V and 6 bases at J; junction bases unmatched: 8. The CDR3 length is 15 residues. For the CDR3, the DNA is TGTGCCAGCAGGTCCGGACAGGACTCTAATTCACCCCTCCACTTT. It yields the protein CASRSGQDSNSPLHF.

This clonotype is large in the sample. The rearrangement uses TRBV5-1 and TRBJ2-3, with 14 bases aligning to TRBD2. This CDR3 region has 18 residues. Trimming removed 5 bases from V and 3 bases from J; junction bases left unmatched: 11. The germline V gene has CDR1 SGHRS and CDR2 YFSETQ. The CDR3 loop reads CASRLTRTSGGRTDTQYF. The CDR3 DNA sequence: TGCGCCAGCAGGCTGACTCGGACTAGCGGGGGGCGAACAGATACGCAGTATTTT.

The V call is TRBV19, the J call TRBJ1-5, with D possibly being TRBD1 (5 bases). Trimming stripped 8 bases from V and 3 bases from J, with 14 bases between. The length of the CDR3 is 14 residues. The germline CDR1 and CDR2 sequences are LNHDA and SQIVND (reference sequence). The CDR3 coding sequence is TGTGCCAGTTCCCAGGGTATTGACAATCAGCCCCAGCATTTT. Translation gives CASSQGIDNQPQHF.

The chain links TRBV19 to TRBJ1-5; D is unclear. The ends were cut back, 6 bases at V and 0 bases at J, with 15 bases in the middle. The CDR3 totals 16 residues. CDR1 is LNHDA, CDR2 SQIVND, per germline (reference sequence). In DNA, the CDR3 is TGTGCCAGTAGCGCCGGGAGGACCCCTAGCAATCAGCCCCAGCATTTT. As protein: CASSAGRTPSNQPQHF.

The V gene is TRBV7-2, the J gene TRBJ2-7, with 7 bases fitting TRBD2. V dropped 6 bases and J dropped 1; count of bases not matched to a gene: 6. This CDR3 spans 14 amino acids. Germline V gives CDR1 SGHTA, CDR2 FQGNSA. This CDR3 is CASSPSGVSYEQYF. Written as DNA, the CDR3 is TGTGCCAGCAGTCCCAGCGGGGTGTCCTACGAGCAGTACTTC.

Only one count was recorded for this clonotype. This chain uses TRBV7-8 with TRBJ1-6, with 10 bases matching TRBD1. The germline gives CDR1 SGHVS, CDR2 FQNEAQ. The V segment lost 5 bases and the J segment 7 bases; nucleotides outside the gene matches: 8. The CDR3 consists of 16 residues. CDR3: CASSPDRGRGNSPLHF. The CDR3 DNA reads TGTGCCAGCAGCCCTGACAGGGGGCGCGGGAATTCACCCCTCCACTTT.

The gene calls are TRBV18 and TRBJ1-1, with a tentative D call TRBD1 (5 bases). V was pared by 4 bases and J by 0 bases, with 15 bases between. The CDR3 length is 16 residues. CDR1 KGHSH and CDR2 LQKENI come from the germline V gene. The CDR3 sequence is CASSLRQGEMNTEAFF. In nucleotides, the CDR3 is TGTGCCAGCTCACTCCGGCAGGGAGAAATGAACACTGAAGCTTTCTTT.

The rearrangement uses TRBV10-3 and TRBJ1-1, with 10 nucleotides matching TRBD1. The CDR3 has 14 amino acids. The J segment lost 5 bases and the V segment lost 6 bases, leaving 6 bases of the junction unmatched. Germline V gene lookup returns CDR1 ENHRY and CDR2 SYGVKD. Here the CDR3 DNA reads TGTGCCATCAGGCGGGGACAGGGGAATACTGAAGCTTTCTTT. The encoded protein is CAIRRGQGNTEAFF.

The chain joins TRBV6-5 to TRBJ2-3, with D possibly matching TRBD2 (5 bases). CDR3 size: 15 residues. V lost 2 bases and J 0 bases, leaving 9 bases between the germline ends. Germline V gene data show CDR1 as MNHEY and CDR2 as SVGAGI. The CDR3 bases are TGTGCCAGCAGTTACGGGAGTCCTAGCACAGATACGCAGTATTTT. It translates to CASSYGSPSTDTQYF.

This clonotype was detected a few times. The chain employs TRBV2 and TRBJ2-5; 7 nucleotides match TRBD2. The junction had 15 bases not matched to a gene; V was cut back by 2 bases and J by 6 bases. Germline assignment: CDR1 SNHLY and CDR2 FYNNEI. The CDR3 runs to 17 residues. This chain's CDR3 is CASSELPSGAIRKTQYF. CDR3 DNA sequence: TGTGCCAGCAGTGAACTCCCGAGCGGGGCTATACGAAAGACCCAGTACTTC.

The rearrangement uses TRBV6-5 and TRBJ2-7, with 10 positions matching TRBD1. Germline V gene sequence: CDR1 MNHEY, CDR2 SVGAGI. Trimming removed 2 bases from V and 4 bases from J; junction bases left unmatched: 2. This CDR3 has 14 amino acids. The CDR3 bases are TGTGCCAGCAGTTACGGACAGGGGGAATACGAGCAGTACTTC. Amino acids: CASSYGQGEYEQYF.

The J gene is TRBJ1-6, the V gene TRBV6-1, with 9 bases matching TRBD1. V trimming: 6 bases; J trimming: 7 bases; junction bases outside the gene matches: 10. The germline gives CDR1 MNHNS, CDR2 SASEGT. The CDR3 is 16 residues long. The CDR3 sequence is CASRTTGGAGNSPLHF. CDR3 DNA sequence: TGTGCCAGCAGGACCACAGGGGGCGCCGGGAATTCACCCCTCCACTTT.

The DNA of the CDR3 is TGTGCCAGCAGGATACTAGCGGGGGCTCGCTACGAGCAGTACTTC. This sequence encodes CASRILAGARYEQYF. The V call is TRBV2, the J call TRBJ2-7; TRBD2 matches 11 bases. The junction had 7 bases not matched to a gene; V was cut back by 6 bases and J by 3 bases. The CDR3 length is 15 residues. Germline V CDR1 and CDR2: SNHLY, FYNNEI.

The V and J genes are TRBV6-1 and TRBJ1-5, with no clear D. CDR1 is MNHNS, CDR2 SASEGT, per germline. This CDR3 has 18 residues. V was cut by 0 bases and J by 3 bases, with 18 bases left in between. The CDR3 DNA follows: TGTGCCAGCAGTGAAGCGGGAATGGGTAACAGATACAATCAGCCCCAGCATTTT. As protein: CASSEAGMGNRYNQPQHF.

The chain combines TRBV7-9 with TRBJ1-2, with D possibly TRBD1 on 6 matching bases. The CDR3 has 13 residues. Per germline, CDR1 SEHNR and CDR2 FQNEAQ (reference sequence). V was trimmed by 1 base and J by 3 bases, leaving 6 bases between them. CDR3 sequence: CASSLGTDYGYTF. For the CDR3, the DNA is TGTGCCAGCAGCTTAGGGACAGACTATGGCTACACCTTC.

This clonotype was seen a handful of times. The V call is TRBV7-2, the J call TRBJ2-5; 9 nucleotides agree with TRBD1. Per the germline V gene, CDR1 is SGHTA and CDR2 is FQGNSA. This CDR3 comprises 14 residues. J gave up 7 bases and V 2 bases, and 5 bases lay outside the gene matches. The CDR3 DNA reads TGTGCCAGCAGCTTAACGGGACAGGGAGTGACCCAGTACTTC. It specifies CASSLTGQGVTQYF.